These 32 T cell receptor beta chains came from one sample sequenced in a study of OX40 agonist ivuxolimab in advanced cancers. TCRdb's copy holds only in-frame clones and misses some; the assay was immunoSEQ multiplex PCR. The data show around 100,000 clones, less than 90% seen once. The specimen was CD4+ or CD8+ T cells sorted from blood, collected in a trial of the OX40 agonist ivuxolimab. The receptor source for this set is an adult with an advanced solid tumor such as melanoma, head and neck, liver or kidney cancer.

The chain is built from TRBV6-5 and TRBJ1-3; 9 bases are shared with TRBD1. Unmatched junction bases numbered 4, after V lost 2 bases and J lost 5 bases. The CDR3 spans 15 residues. Germline CDR1 is MNHEY and CDR2 is SVGAGI. The CDR3 DNA is TGTGCCAGCAGTTACACCGGACAGGGGCGAAACACCATATATTTT. Translation gives CASSYTGQGRNTIYF.

This clone has just one count. The chain has TRBV6-1 and TRBJ1-2; weak D call: TRBD1 (5 bases). V was trimmed by 6 bases and J by 4 bases, leaving 15 bases between them. The CDR3 length is 14 residues. CDR1 is MNHNS and CDR2 is SASEGT in the germline V gene. The CDR3 DNA follows: TGTGCCAGCAGGTCGCGGCAGGGCCTCTATGGCTACACCTTC. Protein sequence: CASRSRQGLYGYTF.

The rearrangement joins TRBV5-4 to TRBJ1-2, with a tentative D call TRBD1 (5 bases). The CDR3 runs to 15 residues. Germline V lookup: CDR1 SGHNT, CDR2 YYREEE (reference sequence). V was cut by 0 bases and J by 0 bases, with 9 bases left in between. The CDR3 coding sequence is TGTGCCAGCAGCTTGGAGGGGCAGACTAACTATGGCTACACCTTC. Its protein is CASSLEGQTNYGYTF.

The chain employs TRBV29-1 and TRBJ2-5, with D maybe TRBD1 (6 bases). V was trimmed by 7 bases and J by 5 bases, leaving 11 bases between them. Per germline, CDR1 SQVTM and CDR2 ANQGSEA. The CDR3 covers 11 residues. CDR3 nucleotide sequence: TGCAGCGGCGGACAGTCGGAGACCCAGTACTTC. Its translation is CSGGQSETQYF.

The CDR3 sequence is CASSLAGALNKRIQYF. CDR3 nucleotides: TGTGCCAGCAGCTTAGCGGGAGCTCTCAATAAGAGAATCCAGTACTTC. The chain recombines TRBV7-9 with TRBJ2-5, with a possible D match to TRBD2 (5 bases). From germline, CDR1 is SEHNR and CDR2 FQNEAQ (reference sequence). The CDR3 is 16 amino acids. Trimming pared 0 bases from V and 10 bases from J, leaving 21 bases between. The variable domain in full, with the rest retrieved from reference TRBV7-9 and TRBJ2-5, is DTGVSQNPRHKITKRGQNVTFRCDPISEHNRLYWYRQTLGQGPEFLTYFQNEAQLEKSRLLSDRFSAERPKGSFSTLEIQRTEQGDSAMYLCASSLAGALNKRIQYFGPGTRLLVL.

The V call is TRBV9, the J call TRBJ2-7, with D possibly TRBD1 on 5 matching bases. The germline gives CDR1 SGDLS, CDR2 YYNGEE. The V gene lost 4 bases and the J gene lost 1 base, with 12 bases spanning the gap. This CDR3 is 14 amino acids long. CDR3: CASSLSTGSYEQYF. Written as DNA, the CDR3 is TGTGCCAGCAGCCTCTCTACAGGATCCTACGAGCAGTACTTC.

The table lists this clone with many counts. This same CDR3 is encoded by further DNA sequences in the sample. The V call is TRBV5-6, the J call TRBJ1-1; D ambiguous. The V gene's germline CDR1 is SGHDT and CDR2 YYEEEE. The V end was cut by 1 base, the J end by 2 bases, with 0 bases between. The CDR3 runs 11 residues. This CDR3 is CASSLNTEAFF. CDR3 sequence (DNA): TGTGCCAGCAGCTTGAACACTGAAGCTTTCTTT. Together with reference TRBV5-6 and TRBJ1-1, the CDR3 gives the full variable domain: DAGVTQSPTHLIKTRGQQVTLRCSPKSGHDTVSWYQQALGQGPQFIFQYYEEEERQRGNFPDRFSGHQFPNYSSELNVNALLLGDSALYLCASSLNTEAFFGQGTRLTVV.

The V gene is TRBV5-1, the J gene TRBJ2-7; 11 bases map to TRBD2. The V and J ends lost 4 bases and 0 bases, in that order; junction bases with no gene match: 12. In germline, CDR1 is SGHRS, CDR2 YFSETQ. This CDR3 has 18 amino acids. The CDR3 nucleotides are TGCGCCAGCAGCACTAGACTAGCGGGACGTGAGAGCTCCTACGAGCAGTACTTC. This gives the protein CASSTRLAGRESSYEQYF.

In regard to this clone: Other DNA sequences of this sample code for an identical CDR3. The chain employs TRBV7-9 and TRBJ2-1, with 8 positions matching TRBD2. Germline V gene data show CDR1 as SEHNR and CDR2 as FQNEAQ (reference sequence). Germline trimming cut 2 bases from V and 0 bases from J; bases unmatched to any gene: 0. The CDR3 spans 15 residues. The CDR3 sequence is CASSLSGSSYNEQFF. The CDR3, as DNA: TGTGCCAGCAGCTTAAGCGGGAGCTCCTACAATGAGCAGTTCTTC. Supplemented by reference TRBV7-9 and TRBJ2-1, the full variable domain reads DTGVSQNPRHKITKRGQNVTFRCDPISEHNRLYWYRQTLGQGPEFLTYFQNEAQLEKSRLLSDRFSAERPKGSFSTLEIQRTEQGDSAMYLCASSLSGSSYNEQFFGPGTRLTVL.

The chain recombines TRBV30 with TRBJ1-2; D is possibly TRBD1 (5 bases). V was trimmed by 2 bases and J by 5 bases, leaving 15 bases between them. The CDR3 is 14 residues long. Germline values: CDR1 GTSNPN, CDR2 SVGIG (reference sequence). CDR3 residues: CAWSPRGGVYGYTF. The CDR3 DNA follows: TGTGCCTGGAGTCCTAGGGGCGGAGTATATGGCTACACCTTC.

This chain uses TRBV7-2 with TRBJ1-2; 12 bases match TRBD1. V trimming: 5 bases; J trimming: 8 bases; junction bases outside the gene matches: 15. Per the germline V gene, CDR1 is SGHTA and CDR2 is FQGNSA. The CDR3 loop spans 17 amino acids. CDR3 amino acids: CASSVGTGGSPPRGYTF. The CDR3 DNA reads TGTGCCAGCAGCGTGGGGACAGGGGGCTCGCCTCCTAGAGGCTACACCTTC.

The chain couples TRBV30 to TRBJ1-1, with 8 bases that match TRBD1. V was clipped by 5 bases and J by 3 bases; unmatched bases: 8. This CDR3 has 14 amino acids. Germline CDR1 GTSNPN, CDR2 SVGIG (reference sequence). CDR3 amino acids: CAWEVGQGDTEAFF. CDR3 coding DNA: TGTGCCTGGGAGGTAGGACAGGGAGACACTGAAGCTTTCTTT.

The V and J genes are TRBV27 and TRBJ2-7, with a tentative D call TRBD2 (5 bases). CDR1 is MNHEY, CDR2 SMNVEV, per germline (reference sequence). The CDR3 covers 14 residues. The ends were cut back, 5 bases at V and 4 bases at J, with 15 bases in the middle. For the CDR3, the DNA is TGTGCCAGCAGTCGCCGTCCAGAGGGATACGAGCAGTACTTC. It encodes CASSRRPEGYEQYF.

The rearrangement links TRBV9 to TRBJ1-1; 10 nucleotides line up with TRBD1. The CDR3 totals 13 residues. CDR1 SGDLS and CDR2 YYNGEE come from the germline V gene. V shed 2 bases and J 8 bases; nucleotides not matched to a gene: 3. For the CDR3, the DNA is TGTGCCAGCAGCGTGGGGACAGGGGTCGAAGCTTTCTTT. Its translation is CASSVGTGVEAFF. The entire variable domain, with the rest obtained from reference TRBV9 and TRBJ1-1, is as follows: DSGVTQTPKHLITATGQRVTLRCSPRSGDLSVYWYQQSLDQGLQFLIQYYNGEERAKGNILERFSAQQFPDLHSELNLSSLELGDSALYFCASSVGTGVEAFFGQGTRLTVV.

V usage is TRBV15 and J usage is TRBJ2-1; 7 bases are shared with TRBD1. This CDR3 spans 14 amino acids. Per germline, CDR1 LNHNV and CDR2 YYDKDF (reference sequence). The V and J ends lost 3 bases and 5 bases, in that order; junction bases with no gene match: 4. CDR3 DNA: TGTGCCACCAGCAGCCGACAGGGCGACAATGAGCAGTTCTTC. Its protein is CATSSRQGDNEQFF.

The rearrangement joins TRBV5-5 to TRBJ2-2; TRBD1 agrees at 7 bases. This CDR3 has 15 amino acids. Germline loops: CDR1 SGHKS, CDR2 YYEKEE (reference sequence). Trimming at V came to 5 bases and at J to 0 bases, leaving 4 bases not matched to a gene. This chain's CDR3 is CASSFGTANTGELFF. The CDR3 nucleotides are TGTGCCAGCAGTTTCGGGACAGCGAACACCGGGGAGCTGTTTTTT.

The J gene is TRBJ1-3, the V gene TRBV19; TRBD1 matches 9 bases. The V segment lost 6 bases and the J segment 4 bases; nucleotides outside the gene matches: 7. This CDR3 is 15 amino acids long. Germline values: CDR1 LNHDA, CDR2 SQIVND (reference sequence). DNA of the CDR3: TGTGCCAGTAGAAGAACCGGGACAGGGGGAAACACCATATATTTT. This codes for CASRRTGTGGNTIYF.

The V gene is TRBV6-1, the J gene TRBJ1-2; D is unclear. Germline-derived CDR1 and CDR2 are MNHNS and SASEGT. V was pared by 4 bases and J by 1 base, with 16 bases between. The CDR3 contains 16 residues. CDR3 region: CASSVIPGRLNYGYTF. The CDR3 DNA is TGTGCCAGCAGTGTTATTCCCGGAAGGCTTAACTATGGCTACACCTTC.

V is TRBV19 and J is TRBJ1-4; a possible D gene is TRBD1 (5 bases). The length of the CDR3 is 16 residues. Per the germline V gene, CDR1 is LNHDA and CDR2 is SQIVND (reference sequence). The V and J ends lost 6 bases and 7 bases respectively, with 21 bases between them. The CDR3 nucleotides read TGTGCCAGTAGCAGGTCGGGGTGGCAGGGTGGTGAAAAACTGTTTTTT. Translated, it gives CASSRSGWQGGEKLFF. The full variable domain, its missing parts supplied by reference TRBV19 and TRBJ1-4, is DGGITQSPKYLFRKEGQNVTLSCEQNLNHDAMYWYRQDPGQGLRLIYYSQIVNDFQKGDIAEGYSVSREKKESFPLTVTSAQKNPTAFYLCASSRSGWQGGEKLFFGSGTQLSVL.

CDR3 sequence (DNA): TGTGCCAGCAATGGAAGGCAGGGGAGCACAGATACGCAGTATTTT. Translated, it gives CASNGRQGSTDTQYF. The chain links TRBV2 to TRBJ2-3, with D tentatively TRBD1 (6 bases). This CDR3 spans 15 amino acids. Per the germline V gene, CDR1 is SNHLY and CDR2 is FYNNEI. Trimming took 7 bases from V and 0 from J, leaving 14 bases between them.

The chain employs TRBV5-1 and TRBJ1-2; the D gene is possibly TRBD1 (5 bases). The CDR3 is 15 residues long. Trimming cost V 0 bases and J 0 bases, with 9 bases left between them. Germline V gene lookup returns CDR1 SGHRS and CDR2 YFSETQ. In nucleotides, the CDR3 is TGCGCCAGCAGCTTGGAACCGGGGCCTAACTATGGCTACACCTTC. As protein: CASSLEPGPNYGYTF.

The chain is built from TRBV5-8 and TRBJ1-3, with unresolved D. The CDR3 is 14 residues long. V was shortened by 4 bases and J by 0 bases, with 8 bases between the two germline ends. Germline V gives CDR1 SGHTS, CDR2 YDEGEE. The chain's CDR3 is CASSELSSGNTIYF. In nucleotides, the CDR3 is TGTGCCAGCAGCGAGCTGAGCTCTGGAAACACCATATATTTT.

This chain links TRBV25-1 with TRBJ2-1; 13 positions agree with TRBD2. With 4 bases clipped from V and 9 bases from J, the junction kept 12 bases outside the gene matches. Germline V CDR1 and CDR2: MGHDK, SYGVNS. The CDR3 covers 17 residues. The CDR3 is CASSGVGTSGAAGEQFF. The CDR3 DNA reads as TGTGCCAGCAGTGGAGTAGGGACTAGCGGGGCCGCGGGTGAGCAGTTCTTC.

The chain joins TRBV7-2 to TRBJ2-1; TRBD2 agrees at 8 bases. The CDR3 extends over 16 amino acids. J lost 2 bases, V lost 5 bases, and 8 bases had no gene match. Germline V gene data show CDR1 as SGHTA and CDR2 as FQGNSA. The CDR3 DNA reads as TGTGCCAGCAGCCCCCAAGCGGGAGTCACCTACAATGAGCAGTTCTTC. This gives the protein CASSPQAGVTYNEQFF.

The J gene is TRBJ2-7, the V gene TRBV15; perhaps D is TRBD1 or TRBD2 (5 bases each). The CDR3 totals 16 residues. Trimming took 5 bases from V and 2 from J, leaving 19 bases between them. Germline loops: CDR1 LNHNV, CDR2 YYDKDF (reference sequence). This chain's CDR3 is CATSPRGSGHPYEQYF. The CDR3 DNA follows: TGTGCCACCAGCCCCCGAGGAAGCGGACACCCCTACGAGCAGTACTTC.

This rearrangement joins TRBV6-5 to TRBJ2-7; D is undetermined. The CDR3 sequence is 11 residues long. The germline CDR1 and CDR2 sequences are MNHEY and SVGAGI. V was shortened by 5 bases and J by 12 bases, with 14 bases between the two germline ends. CDR3: CASSELLNLYF. The CDR3 DNA follows: TGTGCCAGCAGTGAACTTCTCAATTTGTACTTC.

The rearrangement joins TRBV18 to TRBJ2-1; D may be TRBD1 (6 bases). This CDR3 has 18 amino acids. Germline CDR1 reads KGHSH; CDR2 reads LQKENI. V was trimmed by 2 bases and J by 0 bases, leaving 17 bases between them. The CDR3 DNA reads as TGTGCCAGCTCACCATCCCAGGGGTCCCCGAGCTCCTACAATGAGCAGTTCTTC. Its translation is CASSPSQGSPSSYNEQFF. The full variable domain, completed using reference TRBV18 and TRBJ2-1, is NAGVMQNPRHLVRRRGQEARLRCSPMKGHSHVYWYRQLPEEGLKFMVYLQKENIIDESGMPKERFSAEFPKEGPSILRIQQVVRGDSAAYFCASSPSQGSPSSYNEQFFGPGTRLTVL.

The chain recombines TRBV10-3 with TRBJ1-5; D may be TRBD1 (5 bases). The length of the CDR3 is 13 residues. Germline-derived CDR1 and CDR2 are ENHRY and SYGVKD. Trimming shortened V by 6 bases and J by 3 bases, and 9 bases separated the two germline ends. The chain's CDR3 is CAISRQINQPQHF. The CDR3 DNA reads TGTGCCATCAGCCGACAGATCAATCAGCCCCAGCATTTT.

J is TRBJ1-1 and V is TRBV29-1; D ambiguous. The CDR3 is 11 residues long. The germline gives CDR1 SQVTM, CDR2 ANQGSEA. V gave up 3 bases and J gave up 1 base, with 3 bases separating them. CDR3 in amino acids: CSVERNTEAFF. In DNA form, the CDR3 reads TGCAGCGTTGAGCGGAACACTGAAGCTTTCTTT.

This chain uses TRBV7-8 with TRBJ1-1; 9 bases are a match to TRBD1. V lost 3 bases and J lost 5; bases outside the gene matches: 4. Germline CDR1 SGHVS, CDR2 FQNEAQ. CDR3 length: 14 residues. The CDR3 is CASSFGTGQTEAFF. The CDR3 coding sequence is TGTGCCAGCAGCTTTGGGACAGGGCAAACTGAAGCTTTCTTT.

The CDR3 loop is CASSLQDTGELFF. The CDR3 coding sequence is TGTGCCAGCTCACTACAGGATACCGGGGAGCTGTTTTTT. The V call is TRBV18, the J call TRBJ2-2; maybe TRBD1 (5 bases). V was cut by 4 bases and J by 5 bases, with 8 bases left in between. Looked up from germline, CDR1 is KGHSH and CDR2 is LQKENI. There are 13 residues in the CDR3.

The chain combines TRBV5-1 with TRBJ1-1; D gene unclear. Between the trimmed V and J ends, which lost 0 bases and 7 bases, there was a span of 13 bases. The CDR3 spans 14 residues. Germline assignment: CDR1 SGHRS and CDR2 YFSETQ. The CDR3 loop is CASSLGGPTREAFF. The DNA for the CDR3 is TGCGCCAGCAGCTTGGGAGGGCCCACACGTGAAGCTTTCTTT.